This is a list of T cell receptor beta chains from one sample in a study of cytomegalovirus exposure and HLA in healthy donors. TCRdb keeps only in-frame clones here, not all; method: immunoSEQ multiplex PCR. Altogether approximately 160,000 clones are present, around 80% being singletons, with the ten largest covering about 4.9%. What was sequenced was PBMCs. These receptors were taken from a man aged 18 to 30 in good health and CMV-seronegative. Each CDR3 is given with its conserved first and last residue. D genes are given only for firm matches. Rows give clone size only sometimes, using once, few, many, or a class for an expanded clone.

clone size: -
CDR3 length: 15
D gene: -
J gene: TRBJ2-7
V gene: TRBV6-5
CDR3 protein: CASRGGDRSSYEQYF
CDR3 DNA: TGTGCCAGCAGGGGGGGGGACAGGAGCTCCTACGAGCAGTACTTC

clone size: -
CDR3 length: 14
D gene: -
J gene: TRBJ1-5
V gene: TRBV6-6
CDR3 protein: CASSYGEGGQPQHF
CDR3 DNA: TGTGCCAGCAGTTACGGGGAGGGGGGACAGCCCCAGCATTTT

clone size: -
CDR3 length: 13
D gene: TRBD1
J gene: TRBJ2-7
V gene: TRBV10-2
CDR3 protein: CASSVGQGREQYF
CDR3 DNA: TGCGCCAGCAGTGTGGGACAGGGGCGTGAGCAGTACTTC

clone size: -
CDR3 length: 14
D gene: -
J gene: TRBJ2-1
V gene: TRBV6-6
CDR3 protein: CASSYAASRNEQFF
CDR3 DNA: TGTGCCAGCAGTTACGCGGCTAGCCGGAATGAGCAGTTCTTC

clone size: -
CDR3 length: 16
D gene: TRBD1
J gene: TRBJ2-7
V gene: TRBV18
CDR3 protein: CASSPPATGGKYEQYF
CDR3 DNA: TGTGCCAGCTCACCACCTGCGACAGGGGGGAAGTACGAGCAGTACTTC

clone size: few
CDR3 length: 14
D gene: TRBD2
J gene: TRBJ2-7
V gene: TRBV6-5
CDR3 protein: CASSPRTSYYEQYF
CDR3 DNA: TGTGCCAGCTCCCCCCGGACTAGCTATTACGAGCAGTACTTC

clone size: -
CDR3 length: 12
D gene: -
J gene: TRBJ2-2
V gene: TRBV2
CDR3 protein: CASQQGYGELFF
CDR3 DNA: TGTGCCAGCCAACAGGGATACGGGGAGCTGTTTTTT

clone size: -
CDR3 length: 14
D gene: -
J gene: TRBJ1-2
V gene: TRBV7-9
CDR3 protein: CASSPKNRTYGYTF
CDR3 DNA: TGTGCCAGCAGCCCTAAGAACAGAACCTATGGCTACACCTTC

clone size: -
CDR3 length: 12
D gene: -
J gene: TRBJ1-1
V gene: TRBV7-9
CDR3 protein: CSSSRGGDGAFF
CDR3 DNA: TGTTCCAGCAGCCGGGGAGGGGACGGGGCTTTCTTT

clone size: -
CDR3 length: 17
D gene: TRBD2
J gene: TRBJ2-1
V gene: TRBV7-7
CDR3 protein: CASSLNGRGSSYNEQFF
CDR3 DNA: TGTGCTAGCAGCTTAAACGGGCGGGGGTCCTCCTACAATGAGCAGTTCTTC

clone size: -
CDR3 length: 15
D gene: TRBD1
J gene: TRBJ2-3
V gene: TRBV5-1
CDR3 protein: CASSWGDRDRDTQYF
CDR3 DNA: TGCGCCAGCAGCTGGGGGGACAGGGATAGGGATACGCAGTATTTT

clone size: -
CDR3 length: 15
D gene: -
J gene: TRBJ2-4
V gene: TRBV4-3
CDR3 protein: CASSQGGTVENIQYF
CDR3 DNA: TGCGCCAGCAGCCAAGGCGGGACAGTAGAAAACATTCAGTACTTC

clone size: -
CDR3 length: 15
D gene: -
J gene: TRBJ1-1
V gene: TRBV7-5
CDR3 protein: CARSLRGNREGEAFF
CDR3 DNA: TGTGCCAGAAGCTTAAGGGGAAACAGGGAGGGTGAAGCTTTCTTT

clone size: few
CDR3 length: 14
D gene: -
J gene: TRBJ1-1
V gene: TRBV7-2
CDR3 protein: CASSPEWRDTEAFF
CDR3 DNA: TGTGCCAGCAGCCCAGAATGGAGAGACACTGAAGCTTTCTTT

clone size: -
CDR3 length: 15
D gene: TRBD1
J gene: TRBJ1-5
V gene: TRBV7-6
CDR3 protein: CASSSDRDGNQPQHF
CDR3 DNA: TGTGCCAGCAGCAGCGACAGGGATGGCAATCAGCCCCAGCATTTT

clone size: -
CDR3 length: 17
D gene: -
J gene: TRBJ1-6
V gene: TRBV5-1
CDR3 protein: CASSLSQTSSYNSPLHF
CDR3 DNA: TGCGCCAGCAGCTTGTCACAGACGAGCTCCTATAATTCACCCCTCCACTTT